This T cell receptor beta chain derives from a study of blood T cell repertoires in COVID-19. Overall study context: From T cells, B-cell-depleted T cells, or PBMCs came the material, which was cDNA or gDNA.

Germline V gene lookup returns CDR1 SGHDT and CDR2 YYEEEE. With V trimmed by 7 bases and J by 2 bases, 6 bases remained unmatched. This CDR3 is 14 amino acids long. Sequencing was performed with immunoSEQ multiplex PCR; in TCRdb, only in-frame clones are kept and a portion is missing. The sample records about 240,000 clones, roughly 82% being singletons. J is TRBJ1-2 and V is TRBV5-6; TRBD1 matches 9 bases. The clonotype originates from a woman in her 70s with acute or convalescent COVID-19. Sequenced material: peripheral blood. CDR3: CASATGGANYGYTF. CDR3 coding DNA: TGTGCCAGCGCAACAGGGGGCGCAAACTATGGCTACACCTTC.